This T cell receptor (beta chain) derives from a study of Ad26.COV2.S vaccination and SARS-CoV-2 variants. V was shortened by 1 base and J by 6 bases, with 13 bases between the two germline ends. The CDR3 runs to 15 residues. The germline V gene encodes CDR1 SGDLS and CDR2 YYNGEE. The treatment is: some 20 received Ad26.COV2.S at low or high dose, single or two shots; 5 received placebo; per-sample allocation not given. Sample collection was performed on day 63 after the first vaccine or placebo injection. Sequencing used immunoSEQ multiplex PCR; TCRdb keeps in-frame clones, though not all of them. The top ten clones hold about 3.6% of a sample with fewer than 400,000 clones, 88% of them seen once.

The chain has TRBV9 and TRBJ2-2; tentatively, D is TRBD2 (6 bases). Sequencing used peripheral blood, obtained in a trial of Ad26.COV2.S vaccine versus placebo. The sequence was obtained from a person aged 18-60 years who received the Ad26.COV2.S COVID-19 vaccine or a placebo. The CDR3 sequence is CASSVYGVAAGELFF. In DNA form, the CDR3 reads TGTGCCAGCAGCGTATACGGCGTAGCGGCCGGGGAGCTGTTTTTT.